A selection of T cell receptor beta chains follows, all from one sample in a study of identical twins. TCRdb processed the 5' RACE reads anew with MiXCR; each CDR3 protein has one entry. The data contain 1.5 million to 2 million distinct CDR3 sequences, more than 30% of them singletons. The sample was cord blood. These receptor sequences come from a newborn girl in good health. Each CDR3 is given with its conserved first and last residue. D genes are given only for firm matches. Size is omitted from some rows. Given values are once, few, many or a class for expanded clones.

J,length,size,D,V,CDR3,DNA
TRBJ2-5,15,few,-,TRBV9,CASSAQQGIGETQYF,TGTGCCAGCAGCGCACAACAGGGAATAGGGGAGACCCAGTACTTC
TRBJ2-7,15,few,-,TRBV27,CASSLRYDSSYEQYF,TGTGCCAGCAGTTTACGATACGACAGTTCCTACGAGCAGTACTTC
TRBJ1-4,15,few,-,TRBV3-1,CASSLAGERSEKLFF,TGTGCCAGCAGCCTGGCGGGAGAGCGGAGCGAAAAACTGTTTTTT
TRBJ2-5,14,few,-,TRBV20-1,CSARPRGPVETQYF,TGCAGTGCTAGACCAAGGGGCCCGGTTGAGACCCAGTACTTC
TRBJ1-6,15,few,-,TRBV20-1,CSARRERGYNSPLHF,TGCAGTGCTAGGAGGGAGAGGGGGTATAATTCACCCCTCCACTTT
TRBJ2-2,17,-,-,TRBV4-1,CASSLRWDRAGTGELFF,TGCGCCAGCAGCCTGAGGTGGGACCGAGCGGGCACCGGGGAGCTGTTTTTT
TRBJ2-1,16,-,-,TRBV7-2,CASSLHNRAPRNEQFF,TGTGCCAGCAGCCTACACAACAGGGCCCCTAGAAATGAGCAGTTCTTC
TRBJ2-4,16,few,-,TRBV21-1,CASSTFRDRVGDIQYF,TGTGCCAGCAGCACCTTCCGGGACAGGGTGGGGGACATTCAGTACTTC
TRBJ1-4,14,few,-,TRBV29-1,CSVSHSGSNEKLFF,TGCAGCGTAAGCCACTCAGGGTCTAATGAAAAACTGTTTTTT
TRBJ2-4,17,few,TRBD2,TRBV3-1,CASSHLVRGGPQNIQYF,TGTGCCAGCAGCCACCTCGTGCGGGGGGGACCCCAAAACATTCAGTACTTC
TRBJ2-5,15,-,TRBD2,TRBV5-1,CASSTGTTSQETQYF,TGCGCCAGCAGCACGGGGACTACCTCACAAGAGACCCAGTACTTC
TRBJ2-1,17,few,TRBD2,TRBV6-6,CASSFWTSVVGSNEQFF,TGTGCCAGCAGTTTTTGGACTAGCGTGGTGGGTTCCAATGAGCAGTTCTTC
TRBJ2-3,15,few,-,TRBV9,CASSVVKLAGDTQYF,TGTGCCAGCAGCGTAGTAAAGCTAGCAGGGGATACGCAGTATTTT
TRBJ2-7,16,few,-,TRBV27,CASSSYNAGLAYEQYF,TGTGCCAGCAGTTCATATAACGCAGGGCTGGCCTACGAGCAGTACTTC
TRBJ1-1,17,few,TRBD1,TRBV13,CASSSNRDRGDNTEAFF,TGTGCCAGCAGCTCCAACCGGGACAGGGGGGACAACACTGAAGCTTTCTTT
TRBJ2-7,15,-,-,TRBV28,CASSLAGSGTYEQYF,TGTGCCAGCAGTTTGGCCGGGAGCGGTACCTACGAGCAGTACTTC
TRBJ2-1,17,-,TRBD2,TRBV7-9,CASTFSEVAGLYNEQFF,TGTGCCAGCACCTTTTCTGAGGTAGCGGGGCTCTACAATGAGCAGTTCTTC
TRBJ2-1,15,many,-,TRBV28,CASSLSADPRDEQFF,TGTGCCAGCAGTTTATCCGCCGATCCTCGGGATGAGCAGTTCTTC
TRBJ2-3,17,-,-,TRBV4-2,CASSRGIAATSTDTQYF,TGTGCCAGCAGCCGAGGGATCGCTGCGACTAGCACAGATACGCAGTATTTT
TRBJ2-1,15,-,TRBD2,TRBV20-1,CTGTSGASSYNEQFF,TGCACTGGGACTAGCGGGGCTAGCTCCTACAATGAGCAGTTCTTC
TRBJ2-5,14,many,-,TRBV12-3/TRBV12-4,CASSPGGTQETQYF,TGTGCCAGCAGCCCTGGGGGAACCCAAGAGACCCAGTACTTC
TRBJ2-4,16,many,-,TRBV7-9,CASSPGDRLAKNIQYF,TGTGCCAGCAGCCCGGGAGATCGGCTAGCCAAAAACATTCAGTACTTC
TRBJ2-4,12,-,-,TRBV14,CASSPSAGGQYF,TGTGCCAGCAGCCCTTCCGCCGGGGGACAGTACTTC
TRBJ2-3,15,-,TRBD2,TRBV9,CASSVVTSGVDTQYF,TGTGCCAGCAGCGTTGTAACTAGCGGGGTTGATACGCAGTATTTT
TRBJ1-5,14,-,-,TRBV7-8,CASSVAQGNQPQHF,TGTGCCAGCAGCGTTGCCCAGGGCAATCAGCCCCAGCATTTT
TRBJ1-5,18,-,TRBD1,TRBV2,CASSDIPPRQGRNQPQHF,TGTGCCAGCAGTGATATCCCTCCCCGACAGGGGCGGAATCAGCCCCAGCATTTT
TRBJ2-1,14,-,-,TRBV2,CASSGDPLGNEQFF,TGTGCCAGCAGCGGCGACCCACTGGGGAATGAGCAGTTCTTC
TRBJ2-3,19,-,-,TRBV6-5,CASSFLLGGPRKRTDTQYF,TGTGCCAGCAGTTTCCTACTTGGCGGGCCCAGAAAACGCACAGATACGCAGTATTTT
TRBJ1-2,15,few,TRBD1,TRBV12-3/TRBV12-4,CASSLDRGLSYGYTF,TGTGCCAGCAGTTTAGACAGGGGGCTGAGCTATGGCTACACCTTC
TRBJ2-3,19,-,TRBD2,TRBV6-1,CASSESPWTSGAVTDTQYF,TGTGCCAGCAGTGAATCGCCTTGGACTAGCGGGGCAGTCACAGATACGCAGTATTTT
TRBJ2-7,13,-,-,TRBV7-9,CASSFGRVDEQYF,TGTGCCAGCAGCTTTGGCAGGGTGGACGAGCAGTACTTC
TRBJ2-3,15,-,TRBD1,TRBV5-5,CASSLWGQATDTQYF,TGTGCCAGCAGCTTGTGGGGACAGGCCACAGATACGCAGTATTTT
TRBJ1-2,13,-,-,TRBV25-1,CASSEYANYGYTF,TGTGCCAGCAGTGAATATGCTAACTATGGCTACACCTTC
TRBJ2-1,16,few,TRBD2,TRBV9,CASSVVGTTVANEQFF,TGTGCCAGCAGCGTAGTTGGGACTACGGTCGCCAATGAGCAGTTCTTC
TRBJ1-2,15,-,-,TRBV7-2,CASSLDRGAPYGYTF,TGTGCCAGCAGCTTAGACCGGGGGGCTCCCTATGGCTACACCTTC
TRBJ2-3,13,-,-,TRBV20-1,CSPSSGRGDTQYF,TGCAGTCCCAGTAGCGGACGGGGAGATACGCAGTATTTT
TRBJ2-1,15,once,-,TRBV29-1,CSVNGGYSSYNEQFF,TGCAGCGTTAACGGCGGGTATAGCTCCTACAATGAGCAGTTCTTC
TRBJ2-3,16,few,-,TRBV7-8,CASSLRVGGSTDTQYF,TGTGCCAGCAGCTTACGAGTAGGAGGGTCCACAGATACGCAGTATTTT
TRBJ2-1,17,few,-,TRBV4-2,CASSQARSVSSYNEQFF,TGTGCCAGCAGCCAAGCCCGTAGCGTAAGCTCCTACAATGAGCAGTTCTTC
TRBJ2-4,13,many,-,TRBV12-3/TRBV12-4,CASSLNSKNIQYF,TGTGCCAGCAGTTTAAACAGCAAAAACATTCAGTACTTC
TRBJ1-4,15,many,-,TRBV28,CASSPLGTANEKLFF,TGTGCCAGCAGTCCTCTGGGGACTGCTAATGAAAAACTGTTTTTT
TRBJ2-5,12,many,-,TRBV4-2,CASSQNQETQYF,TGTGCCAGCAGCCAAAACCAAGAGACCCAGTACTTC
TRBJ2-3,16,few,TRBD2,TRBV28,CASSNLAGEVTDTQYF,TGTGCCAGCAGTAACCTAGCGGGAGAGGTCACAGATACGCAGTATTTT
TRBJ2-2,14,few,-,TRBV14,CASSQIDVAGELFF,TGTGCCAGCAGCCAAATCGACGTCGCCGGGGAGCTGTTTTTT
TRBJ2-7,12,few,-,TRBV20-1,CSAREDGAEQYF,TGCAGTGCTAGAGAAGACGGGGCCGAGCAGTACTTC
TRBJ2-7,16,few,-,TRBV7-8,CASSPSDSAASYEQYF,TGTGCCAGCAGCCCTTCAGACAGCGCAGCCTCCTACGAGCAGTACTTC
TRBJ1-2,12,-,-,TRBV25-1,CASSYQTHGYTF,TGTGCCAGCAGTTATCAAACGCATGGCTACACCTTC
TRBJ2-3,11,few,-,TRBV27,CASRAWDTQYF,TGTGCCAGCAGAGCTTGGGATACGCAGTATTTT
TRBJ2-7,15,few,-,TRBV7-9,CASSLEISGRYEQYF,TGTGCCAGCAGCTTAGAGATTAGCGGACGCTACGAGCAGTACTTC
TRBJ1-6,17,-,-,TRBV5-1,CASSLAEGSSYNSPLHF,TGCGCCAGCAGCTTGGCCGAGGGCAGCTCCTATAATTCACCCCTCCACTTT
TRBJ2-1,13,-,TRBD2,TRBV20-1,CSAGRTSINEQFF,TGCAGTGCTGGGCGGACTAGCATCAATGAGCAGTTCTTC
TRBJ1-2,15,-,-,TRBV4-2,CASSPVGGEDYGYTF,TGTGCCAGCAGCCCCGTCGGGGGCGAAGACTATGGCTACACCTTC
TRBJ1-2,12,-,-,TRBV20-1,CSARSTFEGYTF,TGCAGTGCTAGAAGTACCTTTGAGGGCTACACCTTC
TRBJ1-1,14,-,-,TRBV29-1,CSVYGRIMNTEAFF,TGCAGCGTCTACGGACGAATCATGAACACTGAAGCTTTCTTT
TRBJ1-5,15,many,-,TRBV6-6,CASSYFGAGRQPQHF,TGTGCCAGCAGTTATTTCGGGGCAGGGAGACAGCCCCAGCATTTT
TRBJ2-5,13,many,-,TRBV5-1,CASSDDFQETQYF,TGCGCCAGCAGCGACGACTTCCAAGAGACCCAGTACTTC
TRBJ1-1,14,-,TRBD1,TRBV3-1,CASSPQTGNPEAFF,TGTGCCAGCAGCCCCCAGACAGGGAACCCTGAAGCTTTCTTT
TRBJ2-7,18,-,TRBD2,TRBV5-1,CASSPRGTSGGPLYEQYF,TGCGCCAGCAGCCCCCGAGGGACTAGCGGGGGGCCTCTCTACGAGCAGTACTTC
TRBJ2-7,13,few,-,TRBV20-1,CSASRFKAHEQYF,TGCAGTGCTAGTAGATTTAAAGCGCACGAGCAGTACTTC